A selection of T cell receptor beta chains follows, all from one sample in a study of beta chain features in type 1 diabetes. Assay: immunoSEQ multiplex PCR; the TCRdb copy retains only in-frame clones and omits some. This sample has some 120,000 clones, with 15% to 20% found just once. Material: central memory CD4+ T cells from blood. These receptors were taken from a man between 18 and 35 years old with type 1 diabetes. Both conserved end residues are part of each CDR3. D genes are given only for firm matches. Size is stated for part of the rows, as once, few or many counts, or as a class when the clone is expanded.

clone size: once
J gene: TRBJ2-6
D gene: -
V gene: TRBV4-2
CDR3 DNA: TGTGCCAGCAGCCAAGATCGGTTGGGGAAAGGCAGCCTCGGGTCTGGGGCCAACGTCCTGACTTTC
CDR3 protein: CASSQDRLGKGSLGSGANVLTF

clone size: few
J gene: TRBJ2-7
D gene: -
V gene: TRBV5-1
CDR3 DNA: TGCGCCAGCAGCCCGACGGGAGAAGACGAGCAGTACTTC
CDR3 protein: CASSPTGEDEQYF

clone size: -
J gene: TRBJ2-2
D gene: -
V gene: TRBV6-6
CDR3 DNA: TGTGCCAGCAACCAAGCGGAGAACACCGGGGAGCTGTTTTTT
CDR3 protein: CASNQAENTGELFF

clone size: few
J gene: TRBJ2-3
D gene: TRBD2
V gene: TRBV7-2
CDR3 DNA: TGTGCCAGCAGCTTGTCTAGCGGGAGGCGCTCAGATACGCAGTATTTT
CDR3 protein: CASSLSSGRRSDTQYF

clone size: many
J gene: TRBJ2-7
D gene: TRBD1
V gene: TRBV4-3
CDR3 DNA: TGCGCCAGCAGCCAATTAATCCGACAGGGCGAGAGGTACGAGCAGTACTTC
CDR3 protein: CASSQLIRQGERYEQYF

clone size: -
J gene: TRBJ2-7
D gene: -
V gene: TRBV5-1
CDR3 DNA: TGCGCCAGCAGCTTGGACAGCCCGGGGATATCCTACGAGCAGTACTTC
CDR3 protein: CASSLDSPGISYEQYF

clone size: few
J gene: TRBJ1-4
D gene: -
V gene: TRBV5-4
CDR3 DNA: TGTGCCAGCAGTCCGGGAGGAGTTGGTACTAATGAAAAACTGTTTTTT
CDR3 protein: CASSPGGVGTNEKLFF

clone size: many
J gene: TRBJ2-3
D gene: -
V gene: TRBV7-9
CDR3 DNA: TGTGCCAGCAGCCGTCAGGCAGATACGCAGTATTTT
CDR3 protein: CASSRQADTQYF

clone size: -
J gene: TRBJ2-5
D gene: -
V gene: TRBV29-1
CDR3 DNA: TGCAGCGTTGAGAGCCAGGGGACAGAGACCCAGTACTTC
CDR3 protein: CSVESQGTETQYF

clone size: -
J gene: TRBJ2-7
D gene: TRBD2
V gene: TRBV9
CDR3 DNA: TGTGCCAGCAGCGTAGGGGAGGGTCGAGACTCCTACGAGCAGTACTTC
CDR3 protein: CASSVGEGRDSYEQYF

clone size: -
J gene: TRBJ1-5
D gene: -
V gene: TRBV10-2
CDR3 DNA: TGCGCCAGCAGTGGGATGGGAGATCAGCCCCAGCATTTT
CDR3 protein: CASSGMGDQPQHF

clone size: -
J gene: TRBJ2-3
D gene: TRBD2
V gene: TRBV10-3
CDR3 DNA: TGTGCCAGCAGTTCCCCTAGCGGGAGATTTGCAGATACGCAGTATTTT
CDR3 protein: CASSSPSGRFADTQYF

clone size: -
J gene: TRBJ2-5
D gene: TRBD2
V gene: TRBV5-1
CDR3 DNA: TGCGCCAGCATGGGAGGGCCAGGGACCCAGTACTTC
CDR3 protein: CASMGGPGTQYF

clone size: few
J gene: TRBJ2-3
D gene: -
V gene: TRBV21-1
CDR3 DNA: TGTGCCAGCAGCAAAGGACAGGGGGGTACAGATACGCAGTATTTT
CDR3 protein: CASSKGQGGTDTQYF